Listed below are T cell receptor beta chains from one sample, sequenced in a study of shared clonotypes between healthy human individuals. Assay used: immunoSEQ multiplex PCR; TCRdb lists only in-frame clones, some missing. The sample comprises over 2,000,000 clones, about 93% of which are singletons, and approximately 1.7% rests with the top ten. Sequenced material: naive CD8+ T cells from PBMCs. The receptors shown here come from a man between 18 and 35 years old in good health. Some clones in this sample may be carry-over from other donors' samples. Each CDR3 is given with its conserved first and last residue. Each record gives: CDR3 protein, CDR3 DNA, clone size, D gene, V gene, J gene. D genes are given only for firm matches. Not every row has a clone size; where given, it reads once, few, many or a size class.

CASSPPGEGRTDTQYF,TGTGCCAGCAGCCCCCCAGGGGAGGGCCGGACAGATACGCAGTATTTT,-,-,TRBV7-2,TRBJ2-3
CASSLIRDSNQPQHF,TGTGCCAGCAGTTTAATTAGGGATAGCAATCAGCCCCAGCATTTT,once,-,TRBV28,TRBJ1-5
CASSLGGRRTDTQYF,TGTGCCAGCAGCTTAGGCGGGAGAAGGACAGATACGCAGTATTTT,-,-,TRBV13,TRBJ2-3
CARDSHGGSGDSNQPQHF,TGTGCCAGAGATTCCCACGGCGGTTCGGGTGATAGCAATCAGCCCCAGCATTTT,-,-,TRBV19,TRBJ1-5
CASSSLGRVYEQYF,TGTGCCAGCAGTTCATTGGGCAGGGTCTACGAGCAGTACTTC,-,-,TRBV27,TRBJ2-7
CAASFLGDRLVTQYF,TGTGCCGCTTCTTTCCTGGGGGATCGGCTTGTTACGCAGTATTTT,-,-,TRBV30,TRBJ2-3
CASSLANNEQFF,TGTGCCAGCAGTTTAGCTAACAATGAGCAGTTCTTC,-,-,TRBV27,TRBJ2-1
CASSSELIPYEQYF,TGTGCCAGCAGCTCTGAACTGATACCCTACGAGCAGTACTTC,-,-,TRBV13,TRBJ2-7
CASTAPFNEQFF,TGTGCCAGCACCGCCCCGTTCAATGAGCAGTTCTTC,-,-,TRBV27,TRBJ2-1
CASSFGTPNEKLFF,TGCGCCAGCAGCTTTGGCACCCCGAATGAAAAACTGTTTTTT,-,-,TRBV5-1,TRBJ1-4
CASSLSGSSYGYTF,TGTGCCAGCAGTTTATCAGGGTCGTCCTATGGCTACACCTTC,-,-,TRBV27,TRBJ1-2
CASSQEGTGDYEQYF,TGCGCCAGCAGCCAAGAGGGGACAGGAGATTACGAGCAGTACTTC,-,TRBD1,TRBV4-1,TRBJ2-7
CASSQVGGATSTDTQYF,TGTGCCAGCAGCCAAGTCGGCGGGGCTACAAGCACAGATACGCAGTATTTT,once,-,TRBV4-2,TRBJ2-3
CASSSPGTSGSILGVPFF,TGTGCCAGCAGCTCGCCTGGGACTAGCGGGAGTATCCTTGGGGTCCCGTTCTTC,-,TRBD2,TRBV7-2,TRBJ2-1
CASSVGLAGALADTQYF,TGTGCCAGCAGCGTAGGACTAGCGGGAGCCTTGGCAGATACGCAGTATTTT,-,TRBD2,TRBV9,TRBJ2-3
CASSIRAFTSGIYEQYF,TGTGCCAGTAGTATCAGAGCGTTCACTAGCGGGATCTACGAGCAGTACTTC,-,TRBD2,TRBV19,TRBJ2-7
CASSGDRGPREQYF,TGTGCCAGCAGCGGAGACAGGGGGCCAAGGGAGCAGTACTTC,-,TRBD1,TRBV9,TRBJ2-7
CASSQRAGDEAFF,TGCGCCAGCAGCCAAAGGGCAGGGGATGAAGCTTTCTTT,-,-,TRBV4-3,TRBJ1-1
CASSEYAGGDLNEQFF,TGTGCCAGCAGTGAATATGCGGGAGGGGATCTCAATGAGCAGTTCTTC,-,TRBD2,TRBV25-1,TRBJ2-1
CSARLNSEQYF,TGCAGCGCTCGACTAAACTCCGAGCAGTACTTC,-,-,TRBV29-1,TRBJ2-7
CASSQDSGYRGQEKLFF,TGCGCCAGCAGCCAAGATAGTGGGTACAGGGGGCAGGAAAAACTGTTTTTT,once,TRBD1,TRBV4-1,TRBJ1-4
CASSYSGAYEQYF,TGTGCCAGCAGTTACTCTGGGGCTTACGAGCAGTACTTC,-,-,TRBV6-5,TRBJ2-7
CASSLNDYWETQYF,TGTGCCAGCAGCTTGAACGACTACTGGGAGACCCAGTACTTC,once,-,TRBV5-6,TRBJ2-5
CASSFLGLDQPQHF,TGCGCCAGCAGCTTCTTGGGTTTAGATCAGCCCCAGCATTTT,-,-,TRBV5-1,TRBJ1-5
CASSVGGTASYEQYF,TGTGCCAGCAGCGTTGGCGGGACAGCCTCCTACGAGCAGTACTTC,-,-,TRBV9,TRBJ2-7
CASSSGWTGGREQYF,TGTGCCAGCAGCTCCGGCTGGACAGGGGGGAGGGAGCAGTACTTC,-,TRBD1,TRBV7-2,TRBJ2-7
CASSLHAGNEQFF,TGTGCCAGCAGTCTCCATGCGGGTAATGAGCAGTTCTTC,-,-,TRBV28,TRBJ2-1
CASRRPSDESGYTF,TGTGCCAGCAGGCGGCCTTCCGACGAGAGCGGCTACACCTTC,-,-,TRBV28,TRBJ1-2
CASSIDLLRDGNNEQFF,TGTGCCAGTAGTATCGACCTTCTGCGGGACGGGAACAATGAGCAGTTCTTC,-,-,TRBV19,TRBJ2-1
CASSGGPSLGNTIYF,TGTGCCAGCAGCGGAGGACCCTCTCTGGGAAACACCATATATTTT,-,-,TRBV7-9,TRBJ1-3
CASSLYQGITNTEAFF,TGTGCCAGCAGTTTATATCAGGGGATTACGAACACTGAAGCTTTCTTT,-,-,TRBV27,TRBJ1-1